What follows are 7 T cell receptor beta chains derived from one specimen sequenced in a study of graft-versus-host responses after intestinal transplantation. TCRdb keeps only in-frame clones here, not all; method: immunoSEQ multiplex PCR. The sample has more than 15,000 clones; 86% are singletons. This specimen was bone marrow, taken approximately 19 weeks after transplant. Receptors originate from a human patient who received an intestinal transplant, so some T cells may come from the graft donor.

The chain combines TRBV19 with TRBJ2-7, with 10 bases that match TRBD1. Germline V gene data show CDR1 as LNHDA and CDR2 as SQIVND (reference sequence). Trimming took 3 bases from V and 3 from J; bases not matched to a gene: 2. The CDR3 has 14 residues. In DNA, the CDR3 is TGTGCCAGTAGTATGGGGACAGGGGACTACGAGCAGTACTTC. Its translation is CASSMGTGDYEQYF. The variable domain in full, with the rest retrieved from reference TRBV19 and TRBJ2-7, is DGGITQSPKYLFRKEGQNVTLSCEQNLNHDAMYWYRQDPGQGLRLIYYSQIVNDFQKGDIAEGYSVSREKKESFPLTVTSAQKNPTAFYLCASSMGTGDYEQYFGPGTRLTVT.

In DNA, the CDR3 is TGTGCCAGTAGTATTCTCAGCGGCTCAGGAAACACCATATATTTT. Its protein is CASSILSGSGNTIYF. The chain carries TRBV19 and TRBJ1-3; no clear D. CDR1 is LNHDA and CDR2 is SQIVND in the germline V gene (reference sequence). The V gene lost 3 bases and the J gene lost 4 bases, with 13 bases spanning the gap. The CDR3 covers 15 residues.

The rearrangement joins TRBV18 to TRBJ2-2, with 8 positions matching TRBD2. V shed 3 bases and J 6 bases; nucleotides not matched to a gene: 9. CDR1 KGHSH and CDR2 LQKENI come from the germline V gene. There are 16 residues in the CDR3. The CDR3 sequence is CASSPQAGAIPGELFF. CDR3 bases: TGTGCCAGCTCACCCCAAGCGGGAGCGATCCCCGGGGAGCTGTTTTTT.

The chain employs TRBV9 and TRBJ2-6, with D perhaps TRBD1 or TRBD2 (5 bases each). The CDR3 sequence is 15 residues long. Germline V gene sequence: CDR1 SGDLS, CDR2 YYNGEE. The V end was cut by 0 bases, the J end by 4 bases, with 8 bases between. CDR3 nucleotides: TGTGCCAGCAGCGTAGGAGGGGTCGGGGCCAACGTCCTGACTTTC. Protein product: CASSVGGVGANVLTF.

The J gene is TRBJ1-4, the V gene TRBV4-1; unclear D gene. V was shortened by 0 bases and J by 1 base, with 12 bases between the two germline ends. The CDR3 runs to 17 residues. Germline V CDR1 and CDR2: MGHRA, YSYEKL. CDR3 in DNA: TGCGCCAGCAGCCAAGAATCCCTAACGGGAACTAATGAAAAACTGTTTTTT. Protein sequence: CASSQESLTGTNEKLFF.

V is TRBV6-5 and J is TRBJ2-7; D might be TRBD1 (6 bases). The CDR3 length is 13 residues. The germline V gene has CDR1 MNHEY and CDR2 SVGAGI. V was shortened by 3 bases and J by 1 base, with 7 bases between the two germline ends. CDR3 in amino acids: CASSYTGSYEQYF. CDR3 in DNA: TGTGCCAGCAGTTATACAGGGTCCTACGAGCAGTACTTC.

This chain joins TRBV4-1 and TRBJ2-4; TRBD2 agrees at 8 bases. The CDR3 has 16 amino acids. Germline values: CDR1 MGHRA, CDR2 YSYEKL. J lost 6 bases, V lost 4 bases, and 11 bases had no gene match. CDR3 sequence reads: CASSRAEAGARNIQYF. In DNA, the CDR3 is TGCGCCAGCAGCCGGGCAGAAGCGGGAGCGCGAAACATTCAGTACTTC.